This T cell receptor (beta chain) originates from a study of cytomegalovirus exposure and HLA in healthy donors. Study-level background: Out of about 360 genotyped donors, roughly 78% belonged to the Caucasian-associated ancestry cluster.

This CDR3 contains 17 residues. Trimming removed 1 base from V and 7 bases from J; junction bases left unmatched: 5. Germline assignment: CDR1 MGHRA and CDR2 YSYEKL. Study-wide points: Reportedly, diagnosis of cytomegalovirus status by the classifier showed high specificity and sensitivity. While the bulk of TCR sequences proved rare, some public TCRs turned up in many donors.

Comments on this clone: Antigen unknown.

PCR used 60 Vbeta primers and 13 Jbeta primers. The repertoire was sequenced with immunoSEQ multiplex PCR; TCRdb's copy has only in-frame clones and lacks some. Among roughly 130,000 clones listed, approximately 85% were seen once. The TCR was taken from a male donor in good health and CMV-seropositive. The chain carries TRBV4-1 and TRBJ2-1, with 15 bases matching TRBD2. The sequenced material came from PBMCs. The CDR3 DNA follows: TGCGCCAGCAGCCAAGGGGGACTAGCGGGAGGTCGAAATGAGCAGTTCTTC. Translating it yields CASSQGGLAGGRNEQFF.